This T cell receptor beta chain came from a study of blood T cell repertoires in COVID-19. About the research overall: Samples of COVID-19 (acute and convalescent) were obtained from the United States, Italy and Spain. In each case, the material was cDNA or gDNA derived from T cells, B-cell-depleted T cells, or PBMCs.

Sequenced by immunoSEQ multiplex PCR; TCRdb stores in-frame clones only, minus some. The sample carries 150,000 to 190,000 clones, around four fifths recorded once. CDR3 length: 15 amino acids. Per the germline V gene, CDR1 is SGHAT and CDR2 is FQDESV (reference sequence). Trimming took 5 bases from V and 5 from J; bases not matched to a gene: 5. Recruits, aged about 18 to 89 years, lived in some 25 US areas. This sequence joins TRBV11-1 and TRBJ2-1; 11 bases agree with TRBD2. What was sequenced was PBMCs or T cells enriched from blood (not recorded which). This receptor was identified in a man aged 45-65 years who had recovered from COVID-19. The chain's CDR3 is CASSLSGGAHNEQFF. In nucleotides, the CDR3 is TGTGCCAGCAGCCTTAGCGGGGGGGCCCACAATGAGCAGTTCTTC.